The rows below give T cell receptor beta chains drawn from one sample of a study of molecular identifiers for immune sequencing clone quantification. TCRdb processed the PCR reads anew with MiXCR; each CDR3 protein has one entry. The sample includes tens of thousands of distinct CDR3 sequences, approximately 20% seen only once; the top ten take about 1%. The sample comprised naive CD8+ T cells from blood, with Jurkat cell RNA spiked in. The receptors derive from a human donor in good health. Some libraries in this study had Jurkat cell RNA spiked in. Both conserved end residues are part of each CDR3. The order of the fields is V gene, J gene, D gene, CDR3 protein. D genes are given only for firm matches.

V: TRBV19; J: TRBJ2-7; D: .; CDR3: CASSIGSGGFEQYF
V: TRBV5-4; J: TRBJ2-7; D: .; CDR3: CASSLIDRTRDEQYF
V: TRBV20-1; J: TRBJ2-5; D: TRBD2; CDR3: CSARALRTSASGTETQYF
V: TRBV9; J: TRBJ2-3; D: TRBD1; CDR3: CASSATGTDTQYF
V: TRBV7-3; J: TRBJ2-3; D: TRBD2; CDR3: CASSPGTSGRDTQYF
V: TRBV4-3; J: TRBJ2-3; D: .; CDR3: CASSQSRLEQYF
V: TRBV7-8; J: TRBJ1-3; D: .; CDR3: CASSLVWESGNTIYF
V: TRBV7-9; J: TRBJ2-1; D: TRBD2; CDR3: CASSLGGRGAYNEQFF
V: TRBV5-3; J: TRBJ1-2; D: TRBD1; CDR3: CASSGTGGDSDYTF
V: TRBV7-9; J: TRBJ2-3; D: .; CDR3: CASSLAGLRSTDTQYF
V: TRBV4-1; J: TRBJ1-5; D: TRBD1; CDR3: CANSMGQDSNQPQHF
V: TRBV12-3/TRBV12-4; J: TRBJ1-3; D: TRBD1; CDR3: CAGSLTGGSGNTIYF
V: TRBV3-1; J: TRBJ2-3; D: .; CDR3: CATGEGGPDTQYF
V: TRBV7-9; J: TRBJ2-2; D: .; CDR3: CASDMRNTGELFF
V: TRBV7-9; J: TRBJ2-5; D: .; CDR3: CASGNRAETQYF
V: TRBV20-1; J: TRBJ2-1; D: .; CDR3: CSARDSGARNEQFF
V: TRBV7-3; J: TRBJ2-5; D: .; CDR3: CASSLGSETQYF
V: TRBV4-2; J: TRBJ2-2; D: .; CDR3: CASSQGTGASNTGELIF
V: TRBV11-2; J: TRBJ2-1; D: .; CDR3: CASSWVNEQFF
V: TRBV27; J: TRBJ2-2; D: .; CDR3: CASSSTENTGELFF
V: TRBV30; J: TRBJ2-2; D: .; CDR3: CAWSAQDRPGELFF
V: TRBV29-1; J: TRBJ2-6; D: .; CDR3: CSVVPPGSGANVLTF
V: TRBV7-9; J: TRBJ1-4; D: .; CDR3: CASSSERGSTNEKLFF
V: TRBV6-2/TRBV6-3; J: TRBJ1-1; D: .; CDR3: CASTKDSRGTEAFF
V: TRBV2; J: TRBJ2-1; D: .; CDR3: CASRAASYNEQFF
V: TRBV7-9; J: TRBJ2-3; D: .; CDR3: CASSLIPGLLPDTQYF
V: TRBV11-2; J: TRBJ2-1; D: TRBD1; CDR3: CASSTGASYNEQFF
V: TRBV14; J: TRBJ1-6; D: .; CDR3: CASSEGDDSPLHF
V: TRBV19; J: TRBJ2-3; D: .; CDR3: CASSISPDWGQQYF
V: TRBV7-6; J: TRBJ2-3; D: .; CDR3: CASSRGWGPTDTQYF
V: TRBV29-1; J: TRBJ2-1; D: TRBD1; CDR3: CSVEYRGRHEQFF
V: TRBV6-5; J: TRBJ2-3; D: .; CDR3: CASSYGSDTQYF
V: TRBV7-2; J: TRBJ2-1; D: .; CDR3: CASSFRDNYNEQFF
V: TRBV7-2; J: TRBJ1-6; D: TRBD1; CDR3: CASRPGGSSYNSPLHF
V: TRBV20-1; J: TRBJ2-1; D: .; CDR3: CSASPDASSYNEQFF
V: TRBV20-1; J: TRBJ2-1; D: TRBD1; CDR3: CSARPSAGQGVIVNEQFF
V: TRBV7-9; J: TRBJ2-6; D: .; CDR3: CASRAPPDSVGANVLTF
V: TRBV19; J: TRBJ2-7; D: .; CDR3: CASSISQFGGNEQYF
V: TRBV4-2; J: TRBJ1-2; D: TRBD1; CDR3: CASSPEIGTAYGYTF
V: TRBV4-2; J: TRBJ2-1; D: .; CDR3: CASSQEADSYNEQFF
V: TRBV6-5; J: TRBJ2-7; D: TRBD1; CDR3: CASRTGQYEQYF
V: TRBV7-9; J: TRBJ2-3; D: .; CDR3: CASSLARGVPRADTQYF
V: TRBV4-1; J: TRBJ2-5; D: TRBD1; CDR3: CASSPTGVRETQYF
V: TRBV18; J: TRBJ2-2; D: TRBD1; CDR3: CASSPLDRVDTGELFF
V: TRBV27; J: TRBJ2-7; D: TRBD2; CDR3: CASSPTRESTYEQYF